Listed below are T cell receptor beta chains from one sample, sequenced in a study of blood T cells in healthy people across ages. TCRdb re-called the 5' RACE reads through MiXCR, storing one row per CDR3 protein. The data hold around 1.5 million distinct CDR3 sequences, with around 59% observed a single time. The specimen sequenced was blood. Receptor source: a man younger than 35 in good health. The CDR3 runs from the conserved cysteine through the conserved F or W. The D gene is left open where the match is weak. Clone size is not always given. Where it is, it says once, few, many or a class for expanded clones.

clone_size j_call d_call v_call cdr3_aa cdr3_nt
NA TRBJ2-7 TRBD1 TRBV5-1 CASSFGTGHYEQYF TGTGCCAGCAGTTTCGGGACAGGTCATTACGAGCAGTACTTC
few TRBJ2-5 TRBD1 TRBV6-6 CASSSTGQGLEETQYF TGTGCCAGCAGCTCTACGGGACAGGGATTGGAAGAGACCCAGTACTTC
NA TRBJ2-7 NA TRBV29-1 CSVSPGSHEQYF TGCAGCGTGTCCCCCGGGAGTCACGAGCAGTACTTC
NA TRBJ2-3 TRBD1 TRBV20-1 CSARVSGGPLDGAPDTQYF TGCAGTGCTAGAGTGTCAGGGGGCCCCCTAGACGGGGCCCCAGATACGCAGTATTTT
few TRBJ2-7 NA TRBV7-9 CASSLVGQNYEQYF TGTGCCAGCAGCTTGGTGGGTCAGAACTACGAGCAGTACTTC
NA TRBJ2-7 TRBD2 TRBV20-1 CSATSLAGVYEQYF TGCAGTGCTACCTCATTAGCGGGAGTCTACGAGCAGTACTTC
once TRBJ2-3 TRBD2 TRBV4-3 CASSQVFGTSGITDTQYF TGCGCCAGCAGCCAAGTATTCGGGACTAGCGGTATCACAGATACGCAGTATTTT
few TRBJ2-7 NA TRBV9 CASSVGETRANYEQYF TGTGCCAGCAGCGTAGGGGAAACTAGGGCCAACTACGAGCAGTACTTC
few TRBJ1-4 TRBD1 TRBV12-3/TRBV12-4 CASSLGQGTEKLFF TGTGCCAGCAGTTTGGGACAGGGAACGGAAAAACTGTTTTTT
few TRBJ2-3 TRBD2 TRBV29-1 CSSSGGDPLTQYF TGCAGCTCTAGTGGGGGGGACCCTCTTACGCAGTATTTT
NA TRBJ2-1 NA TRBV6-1 CASSDWIEGWGNEQFF TGTGCCAGCAGTGATTGGATAGAGGGGTGGGGTAATGAGCAGTTCTTC
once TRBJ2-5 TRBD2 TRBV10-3 CAISEAGLVSEQYF TGTGCCATCAGTGAGGCCGGACTAGTGAGTGAGCAGTACTTC
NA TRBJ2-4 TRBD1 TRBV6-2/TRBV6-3 CASSYRDRVKNIQYF TGTGCCAGCAGTTACCGGGACAGGGTCAAAAACATTCAGTACTTC
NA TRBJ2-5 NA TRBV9 CASSVDLAPGETQYF TGTGCCAGCAGCGTAGATCTCGCCCCTGGGGAGACCCAGTACTTC
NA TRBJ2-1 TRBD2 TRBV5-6 CASSTASGSGGGEQFF TGTGCCAGCAGCACCGCTAGCGGGAGCGGAGGAGGTGAGCAGTTCTTC
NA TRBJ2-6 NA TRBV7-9 CAMQGSGANVLTF TGTGCCATGCAGGGTTCTGGGGCCAACGTCCTGACTTTC
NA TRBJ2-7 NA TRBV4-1 CASSQTQTTTYEQYF TGCGCCAGCAGCCAAACACAGACGACTACCTACGAGCAGTACTTC
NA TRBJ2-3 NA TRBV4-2 CASSQTGLITDTQYF TGTGCCAGCAGCCAGACCGGACTTATCACAGATACGCAGTATTTT
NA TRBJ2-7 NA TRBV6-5 CASSEGENYEQYF TGTGCCAGCAGTGAGGGAGAGAACTACGAGCAGTACTTC
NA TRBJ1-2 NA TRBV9 CASSVGGLDGYTF TGTGCCAGCAGCGTAGGGGGGCTGGATGGCTACACCTTC
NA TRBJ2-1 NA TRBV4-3 CASSRSGANEQFF TGCGCCAGCAGCCGTTCTGGAGCTAATGAGCAGTTCTTC
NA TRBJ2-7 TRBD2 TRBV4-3 CASSQETSDLYEQYF TGCGCCAGCAGCCAAGAAACTAGCGATCTGTACGAGCAGTACTTC
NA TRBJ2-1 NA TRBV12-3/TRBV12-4 CASSPGVGVLDEQFF TGTGCCAGCAGTCCCGGGGTGGGAGTTTTGGATGAGCAGTTCTTC
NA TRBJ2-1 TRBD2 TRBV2 CASSAGTSTPNEQFF TGTGCCAGCAGTGCCGGGACTAGCACTCCCAATGAGCAGTTCTTC
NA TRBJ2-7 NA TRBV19 CASSIDWRGASYEQYF TGTGCCAGTAGTATAGATTGGAGGGGGGCCTCCTACGAGCAGTACTTC
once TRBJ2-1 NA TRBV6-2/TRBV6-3 CASTPGWRANNEQFF TGTGCCAGCACCCCGGGTTGGAGGGCCAATAATGAGCAGTTCTTC
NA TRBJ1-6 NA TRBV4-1 CASSQGQLYNSPLHF TGCGCCAGCAGCCAAGGGCAGCTCTATAATTCACCCCTCCACTTT
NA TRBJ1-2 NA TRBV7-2 CASSPPRGGYTF TGTGCCAGCAGCCCACCCAGGGGAGGCTACACCTTC
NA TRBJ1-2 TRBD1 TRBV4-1 CASSQVKTGSYGYTF TGCGCCAGCAGCCAAGTAAAGACAGGGTCCTATGGCTACACCTTC
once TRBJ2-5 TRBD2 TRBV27 CASSSGRRASGRRNEQYF TGTGCCAGCAGTTCGGGACGACGGGCCAGCGGGAGAAGGAATGAGCAGTACTTC
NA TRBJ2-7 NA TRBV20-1 CSVRPLGWSYEQYF TGCAGTGTTCGGCCGCTCGGATGGTCCTACGAGCAGTACTTC
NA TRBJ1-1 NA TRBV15 CATSSRLEGTEAFF TGTGCCACCAGCTCCCGCTTGGAGGGCACTGAAGCTTTCTTT
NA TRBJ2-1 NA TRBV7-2 CASSLVLLNEQFF TGTGCCAGCAGCTTAGTCTTGCTCAATGAGCAGTTCTTC
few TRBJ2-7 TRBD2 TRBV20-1 CSARGRTSTYEQYF TGCAGTGCTAGAGGAAGGACTAGCACCTACGAGCAGTACTTC
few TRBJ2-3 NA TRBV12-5 CASGLPRGRDTQYF TGTGCTAGTGGTCTACCCAGGGGAAGGGATACGCAGTATTTT
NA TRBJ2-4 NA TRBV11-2 CASSGPGTLNWEQYF TGTGCCAGCAGCGGACCCGGGACTCTAAACTGGGAGCAGTACTTC
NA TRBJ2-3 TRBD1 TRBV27 CASSLSWTGRTDTQYF TGTGCCAGCAGTTTATCGTGGACAGGGAGAACAGATACGCAGTATTTT